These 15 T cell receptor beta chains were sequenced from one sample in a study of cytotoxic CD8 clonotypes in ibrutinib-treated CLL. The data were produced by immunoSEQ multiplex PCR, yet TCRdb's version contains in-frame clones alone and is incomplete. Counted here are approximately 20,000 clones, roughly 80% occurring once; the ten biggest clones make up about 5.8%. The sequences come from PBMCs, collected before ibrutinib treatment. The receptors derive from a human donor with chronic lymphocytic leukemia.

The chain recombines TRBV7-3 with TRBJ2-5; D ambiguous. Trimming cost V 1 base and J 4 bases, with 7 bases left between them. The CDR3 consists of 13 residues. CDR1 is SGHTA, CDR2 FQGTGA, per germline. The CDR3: CASSLMRRETQYF. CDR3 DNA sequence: TGTGCCAGCAGCTTAATGAGGCGAGAGACCCAGTACTTC.

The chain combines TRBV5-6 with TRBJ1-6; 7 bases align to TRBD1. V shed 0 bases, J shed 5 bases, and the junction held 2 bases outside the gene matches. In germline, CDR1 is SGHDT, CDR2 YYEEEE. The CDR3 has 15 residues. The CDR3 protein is CASSLGTGHNSPLHF. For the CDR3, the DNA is TGTGCCAGCAGCTTGGGGACAGGCCATAATTCACCCCTCCACTTT.

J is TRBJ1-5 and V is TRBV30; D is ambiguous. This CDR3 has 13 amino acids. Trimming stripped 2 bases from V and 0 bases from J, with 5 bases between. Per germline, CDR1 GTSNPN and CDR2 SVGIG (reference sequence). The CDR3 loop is CAWSLGSNQPQHF. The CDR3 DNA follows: TGTGCCTGGAGTTTGGGTAGCAATCAGCCCCAGCATTTT.

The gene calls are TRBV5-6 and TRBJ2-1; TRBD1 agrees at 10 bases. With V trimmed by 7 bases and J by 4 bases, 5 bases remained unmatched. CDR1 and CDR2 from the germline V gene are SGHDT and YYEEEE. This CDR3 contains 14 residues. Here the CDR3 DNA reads TGTGCCAGCTGCCGGGACAGGGGATACAATGAGCAGTTCTTC. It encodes CASCRDRGYNEQFF.

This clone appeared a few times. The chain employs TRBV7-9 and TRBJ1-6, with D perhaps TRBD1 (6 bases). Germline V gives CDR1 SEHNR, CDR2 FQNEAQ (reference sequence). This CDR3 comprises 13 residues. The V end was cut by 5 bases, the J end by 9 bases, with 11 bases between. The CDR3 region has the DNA TGTGCCAGCAGCCGGACAGCCCCTTCACCCCTCCACTTT. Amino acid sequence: CASSRTAPSPLHF.

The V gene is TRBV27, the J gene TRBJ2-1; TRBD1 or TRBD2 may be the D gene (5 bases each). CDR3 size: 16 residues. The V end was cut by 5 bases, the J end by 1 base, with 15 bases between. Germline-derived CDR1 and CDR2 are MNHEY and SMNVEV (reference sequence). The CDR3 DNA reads TGTGCCAGCAGTCCTTCGGGACGCCTGTCCTACAATGAGCAGTTCTTC. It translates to CASSPSGRLSYNEQFF.

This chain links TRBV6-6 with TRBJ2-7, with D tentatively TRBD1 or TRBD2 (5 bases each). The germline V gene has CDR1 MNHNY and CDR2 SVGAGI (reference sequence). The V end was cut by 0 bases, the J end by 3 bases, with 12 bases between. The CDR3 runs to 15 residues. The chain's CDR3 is CASSYSGEALYEQYF. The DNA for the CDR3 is TGTGCCAGCAGTTACTCGGGGGAAGCGCTCTACGAGCAGTACTTC.

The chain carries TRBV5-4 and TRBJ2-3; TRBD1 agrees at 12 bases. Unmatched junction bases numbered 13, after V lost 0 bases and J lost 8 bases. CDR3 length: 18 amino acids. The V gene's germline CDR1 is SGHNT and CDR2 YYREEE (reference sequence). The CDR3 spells CASSLGRSGTGGILTQYF. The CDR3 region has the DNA TGTGCCAGCAGCTTGGGCCGGTCCGGGACAGGGGGCATTCTTACGCAGTATTTT.

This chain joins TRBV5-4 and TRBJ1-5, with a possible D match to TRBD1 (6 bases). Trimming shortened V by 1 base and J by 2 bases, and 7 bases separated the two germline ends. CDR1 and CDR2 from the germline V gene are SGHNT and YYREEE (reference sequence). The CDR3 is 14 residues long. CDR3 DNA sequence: TGTGCCAGCAGCTTGTCAGGGGGCAATCAGCCCCAGCATTTT. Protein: CASSLSGGNQPQHF.

The CDR3 bases are TGTGCCAGCAGCTTGGTGGCTAGCGGGGCTGACTGGGGCACAGATACGCAGTATTTT. As protein: CASSLVASGADWGTDTQYF. This chain uses TRBV5-6 with TRBJ2-3; 9 positions agree with TRBD2. The V gene's germline CDR1 is SGHDT and CDR2 YYEEEE. V shed 0 bases, J shed 1 base, and the junction held 12 bases outside the gene matches. This CDR3 comprises 19 residues.

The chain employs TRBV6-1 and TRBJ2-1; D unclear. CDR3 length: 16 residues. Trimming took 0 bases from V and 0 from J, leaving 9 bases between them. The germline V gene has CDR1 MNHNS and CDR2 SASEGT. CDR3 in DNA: TGTGCCAGCAGTGAAGCGGTCAGCAGCTCCTACAATGAGCAGTTCTTC. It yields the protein CASSEAVSSSYNEQFF.

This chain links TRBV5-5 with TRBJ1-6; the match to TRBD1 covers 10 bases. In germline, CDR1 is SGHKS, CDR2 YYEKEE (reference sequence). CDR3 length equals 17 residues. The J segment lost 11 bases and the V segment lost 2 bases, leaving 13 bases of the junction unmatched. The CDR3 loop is CASSLIRRGTGVPPLHF. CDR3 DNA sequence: TGTGCCAGCAGCTTAATCCGCCGGGGGACAGGGGTGCCACCCCTCCACTTT.

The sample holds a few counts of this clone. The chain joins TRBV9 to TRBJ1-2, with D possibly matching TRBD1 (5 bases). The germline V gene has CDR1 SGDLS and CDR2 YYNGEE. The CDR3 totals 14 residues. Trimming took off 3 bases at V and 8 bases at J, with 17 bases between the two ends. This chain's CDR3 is CASSAQLAGGGYTF. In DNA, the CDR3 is TGTGCCAGCAGCGCACAACTAGCTGGGGGAGGCTACACCTTC.

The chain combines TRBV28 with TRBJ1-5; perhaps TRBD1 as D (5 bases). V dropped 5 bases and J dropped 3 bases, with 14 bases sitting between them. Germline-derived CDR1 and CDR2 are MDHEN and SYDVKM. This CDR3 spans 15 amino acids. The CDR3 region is CASSPGRGPNQPQHF. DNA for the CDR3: TGTGCCAGCAGTCCCGGCCGGGGACCCAATCAGCCCCAGCATTTT.

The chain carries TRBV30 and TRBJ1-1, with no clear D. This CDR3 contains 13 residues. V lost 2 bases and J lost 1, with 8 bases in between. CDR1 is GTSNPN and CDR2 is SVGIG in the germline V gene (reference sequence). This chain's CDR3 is CAWSLGRNTEAFF. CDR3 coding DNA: TGTGCCTGGAGTCTGGGGAGGAACACTGAAGCTTTCTTT.